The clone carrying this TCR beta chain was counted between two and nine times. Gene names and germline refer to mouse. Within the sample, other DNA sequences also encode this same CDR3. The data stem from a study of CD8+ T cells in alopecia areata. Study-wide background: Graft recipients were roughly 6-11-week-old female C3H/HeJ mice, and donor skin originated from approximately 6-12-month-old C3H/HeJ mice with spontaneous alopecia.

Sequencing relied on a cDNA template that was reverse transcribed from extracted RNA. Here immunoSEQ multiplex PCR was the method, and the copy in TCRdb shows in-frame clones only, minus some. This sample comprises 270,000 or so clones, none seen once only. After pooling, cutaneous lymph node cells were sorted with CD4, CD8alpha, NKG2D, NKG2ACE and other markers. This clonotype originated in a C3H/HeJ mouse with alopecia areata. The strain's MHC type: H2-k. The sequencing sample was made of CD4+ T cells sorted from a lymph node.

CDR3 DNA, as far as it was read: TGTGCCAGCAGTATAGACAGGGGGCAAGAC. It specifies CASSIDRGQD. The full CDR3 sequence reads CASSIDRGQDTQYF. V is TRBV19 and J is TRBJ2-5; 8 nucleotides align to TRBD1. The read finishes 4 residues shy of the CDR3 end, and the germline J gene is used to complete it. The germline CDR1 and CDR2 sequences are FNHDT and SITEND (reference sequence). The CDR3 spans 14 residues. Trimming cost V 0 bases and J 3 bases; bases outside gene matches: 0.